This T cell receptor beta chain is from a study of T cell repertoires in cytomegalovirus infection (dated by TCRdb to between 2018 and 2021). Study-level background: Alongside well-studied HLA-B-restricted epitopes, the peptide stimulations were aimed at recently identified HLA-C-restricted CMV epitopes, whose presentation resists viral immunomodulation. Donor HLA type was relevant to the analysis, because carriage of CMV infection together with the matching HLA type was indicated by public TCR beta signatures. Results and caveats for the whole study, not just this receptor: Cumulative frequency of public TCR beta family members discriminated carriers of CMV infection plus the relevant HLA type in this cohort and an independent 352-donor cohort. The ex vivo response was dominated by HLA-C-restricted CMV-specific TCR beta clonotypes, which also provided the single most frequent clonotype in two of eight donors.

Based on the germline V gene, the CDR1 and CDR2 sequences are SGHVS and FNYEAQ. Spanning cysteine to phenylalanine, the CDR3 consists of 14 amino acids. The kept DNA is CDR3 alone, 42 bases in frame from the first base. V was cut back by 5 bases and J by 3 bases, leaving a gap of 13 bases between them. The table lists this clonotype with a few counts. Its recognized antigen is unknown. No base quality values were provided; no much bigger clone lies one nucleotide off. Reading the label with the study, this specimen's treatment or condition is: in vitro stimulation with specific CMV peptide epitopes to enrich CMV-specific T cells. Sequenced on an Illumina HiSeq 1500. The raw public reads went through TCRdb reprocessing: fastp at Q25, MiXCR clone calling, in-frame beta chains kept. Every entry covers one CDR3 protein and lists the most common genes and DNA from its rows. In all, the sample holds about 920,000 distinct CDR3 sequences, and around 30% of those were seen once. The ten largest make up 11% to 15% of the sample.

The TCR was taken from a human donor in good health (CMV status not recorded). Some clones in this sample may be carry-over from other donors' samples. The rearrangement joined TRBV7-6 to TRBJ1-2, with no D gene named confidently. The specimen was cultured CD8+ T cells from PBMCs, collected from culture after CMV antigen stimulation. Read as DNA, the sequence is TGTGCCAGCAGCCAGAAAGGGTCGGACTATGGCTACACCTTC. It is translated as CASSQKGSDYGYTF.